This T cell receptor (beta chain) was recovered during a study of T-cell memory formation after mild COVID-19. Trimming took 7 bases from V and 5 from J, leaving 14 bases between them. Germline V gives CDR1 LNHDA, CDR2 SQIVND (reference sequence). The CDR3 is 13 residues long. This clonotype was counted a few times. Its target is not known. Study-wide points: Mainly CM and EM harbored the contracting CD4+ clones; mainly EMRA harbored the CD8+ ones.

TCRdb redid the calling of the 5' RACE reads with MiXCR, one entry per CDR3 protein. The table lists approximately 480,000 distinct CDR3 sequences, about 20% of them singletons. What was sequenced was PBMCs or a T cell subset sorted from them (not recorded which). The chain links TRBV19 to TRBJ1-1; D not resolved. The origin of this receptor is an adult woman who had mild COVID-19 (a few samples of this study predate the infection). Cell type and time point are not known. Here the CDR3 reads CASMAQFGTEAFF. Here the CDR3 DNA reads TGTGCCAGTATGGCCCAATTTGGGACTGAAGCTTTCTTT.